The TCR beta chain described here comes from a study of PD-L1 blockade in urothelial cancer. Study details: Blood-derived samples held a median roughly 150,000 T cells. The study, taken as a whole, reports: Tumor-associated clones in blood expanded more at 3 weeks in durable-benefit patients.

Documented time point: pretreatment peripheral blood. About this clone itself: Its antigen is unknown. Other DNA sequences in this sample translate to the same CDR3.

Each PCR received spiked synthetic TCR analog templates. The protocol was immunoSEQ multiplex PCR, while the TCRdb copy is restricted to in-frame clones and leaves out a portion. The profile shows tens of thousands of clones, approximately 86% of them singletons. In germline, CDR1 is LNHDA, CDR2 SQIVND (reference sequence). J lost 2 bases, V lost 6 bases, and 7 bases had no gene match. The CDR3 is made up of 15 amino acids. The chain couples TRBV19 to TRBJ1-1; 9 bases match TRBD1. The sequencing used PBMCs, collected around atezolizumab (anti-PD-L1) treatment. This receptor was obtained from a man in his 60s with urothelial cancer. The CDR3 sequence is CASSKITGGNTEAFF. The CDR3 DNA sequence: TGTGCCAGTAGCAAAATTACAGGGGGCAACACTGAAGCTTTCTTT.